The 13 T cell receptor beta chains below come from one sample, sequenced in a study of Ad26.COV2.S vaccination and SARS-CoV-2 variants. Treatment: over 15 received Ad26.COV2.S at low or high dose, single or two shots; 5 received placebo; per-sample allocation not given. Each sample was drawn 63 days after the first injection (of vaccine or placebo). Some clones are missing from TCRdb's copy, which holds only in-frame ones; the method was immunoSEQ multiplex PCR. Among 350,000 to 550,000 clones listed, approximately 89% were seen once. This specimen was peripheral blood, taken in a trial of Ad26.COV2.S vaccine versus placebo. The source of these receptors is a person between 18 and 65 years old who received the Ad26.COV2.S COVID-19 vaccine or a placebo.

This chain connects TRBV6-6 to TRBJ1-5, with unresolved D. The germline V and J ends were trimmed by 2 bases and 1 base, with 12 bases remaining between them. This CDR3 has 16 residues. Looked up from germline, CDR1 is MNHNY and CDR2 is SVGAGI (reference sequence). The DNA for the CDR3 is TGTGCCAGCAGTTACGGCCGTTTTAGAAGCAATCAGCCCCAGCATTTT. Translated: CASSYGRFRSNQPQHF.

The genes are TRBV3-1 (or the pseudogene TRBV3-2) and TRBJ1-1; D possibly corresponds to TRBD1 (6 bases). Trimming left V 4 bases short and J 2 bases short, with 26 bases between. The CDR3 is made up of 19 amino acids. CDR1 and CDR2 from the germline V gene are LGHDT and YNNKEL (reference sequence). The CDR3 DNA reads as TGTGCCAGCAGCCCCGTCCACTCACAGGGTTCGTCTTACAACACTGAAGCTTTCTTT. It translates to CASSPVHSQGSSYNTEAFF.

The chain has TRBV7-4 and TRBJ1-5; D unclear. Germline loops: CDR1 SGHVT, CDR2 SQSDAQ. V was clipped by 1 base and J by 2 bases, with 12 bases between them. This CDR3 has 16 amino acids. CDR3 bases: TGTGCCAGCAGCTTAGTAGTCCATGGAGGCAATCAGCCCCAGCATTTT. Protein product: CASSLVVHGGNQPQHF. Full variable domain (remainder filled in from reference TRBV7-4 and TRBJ1-5): GAGVSQSPRYKVAKRGRDVALRCDSISGHVTLYWYRQTLGQGSEVLTYSQSDAQRDKSGRPSGRFSAERPERSVSTLKIQRTEQGDSAVYLCASSLVVHGGNQPQHFGDGTRLSIL.

The V call is TRBV7-2, the J call TRBJ2-4, with D perhaps TRBD2 (6 bases). With 4 bases removed from V and 7 bases from J, the gap between germline ends came to 20 bases. CDR3 length: 16 residues. The germline gives CDR1 SGHTA, CDR2 FQGNSA. As DNA, the CDR3 is TGTGCCAGCAGCTCACTCCGAACCGGGACTTGGAACATTCAGTACTTC. Translating it yields CASSSLRTGTWNIQYF.

The chain is built from TRBV18 and TRBJ2-1; D tentatively reads TRBD1 or TRBD2 (5 bases each). CDR3 size: 13 residues. CDR1 is KGHSH, CDR2 LQKENI, per germline. Trimming removed 4 bases at V and 2 bases at J, with 6 bases between. CDR3 in amino acids: CASSRGTYNEQFF. The CDR3 coding sequence is TGTGCCAGCTCACGGGGGACCTACAATGAGCAGTTCTTC.

This rearrangement joins TRBV6-2 or TRBV6-3 to TRBJ2-3, with 7 bases lining up with TRBD2. This CDR3 comprises 14 residues. Germline loops: CDR1 MNHEY, CDR2 SVGEGT. Trimming took 6 bases from V and 5 from J; bases not matched to a gene: 8. Written as DNA, the CDR3 is TGTGCCAGCAGCCGTCCGGGAGGTGGAGATACGCAGTATTTT. It yields the protein CASSRPGGGDTQYF.

The CDR3 sequence: CASRPTDRSYGYTF. The CDR3 DNA sequence: TGTGCCAGCAGACCGACTGACAGGTCCTATGGCTACACCTTC. The chain carries TRBV6-5 and TRBJ1-2, with D possibly being TRBD1 (6 bases). Germline assignment: CDR1 MNHEY and CDR2 SVGAGI. The CDR3 contains 14 residues. Trimming shortened V by 6 bases and J by 4 bases, and 15 bases separated the two germline ends.

The chain is built from TRBV4-1 and TRBJ2-4; a weak D match, TRBD2 (6 bases). CDR3 length equals 15 residues. Trimming removed 3 bases from V and 3 bases from J, with 12 bases in between. CDR1 is MGHRA, CDR2 YSYEKL, per germline. CDR3 loop: CASSQRRDGKNIQYF. For the CDR3, the DNA is TGCGCCAGCAGCCAGCGGAGGGATGGCAAAAACATTCAGTACTTC.

The chain couples TRBV5-1 to TRBJ1-2; 11 nucleotides line up with TRBD1. CDR3 length: 15 residues. Germline V gene data show CDR1 as SGHRS and CDR2 as YFSETQ. V lost 4 bases and J lost 4; bases outside the gene matches: 6. CDR3 sequence (DNA): TGCGCCAGCAGCGATGCCGGGACAGGGGGCTATGGCTACACCTTC. Amino acids: CASSDAGTGGYGYTF.

The chain recombines TRBV7-2 with TRBJ1-4, with D possibly being TRBD1 (5 bases). Between the trimmed V and J ends, which lost 5 bases and 8 bases, there was a span of 15 bases. The germline gives CDR1 SGHTA, CDR2 FQGNSA. This CDR3 region has 14 residues. The CDR3 DNA reads TGTGCCAGCAGCCTCCGAGGGCGGGGGGAAAAACTGTTTTTT. It codes for CASSLRGRGEKLFF.

This rearrangement joins TRBV24-1 to TRBJ2-1; D gene unclear. V was trimmed by 1 base and J by 8 bases, leaving 8 bases between them. The CDR3 sequence is 13 residues long. The V gene's germline CDR1 is KGHDR and CDR2 SFDVKD. The CDR3 spells CATSDLGKDEQFF. CDR3 sequence (DNA): TGTGCCACCAGTGATTTAGGCAAGGATGAGCAGTTCTTC.

The rearrangement links TRBV6-6 to TRBJ1-2; D is unresolved. The CDR3 contains 12 residues. Germline CDR1 MNHNY, CDR2 SVGAGI (reference sequence). Trimming cost V 8 bases and J 7 bases, with 14 bases left between them. The CDR3 here is CASGPGRFGYTF. The CDR3 DNA sequence: TGTGCCAGCGGGCCGGGGAGGTTTGGCTACACCTTC.

This chain joins TRBV5-1 and TRBJ2-7; 9 nucleotides align to TRBD1. The V gene end was trimmed by 3 bases and the J gene end by 3 bases; junction bases not matched to a gene: 7. CDR1 is SGHRS and CDR2 is YFSETQ in the germline V gene. This CDR3 is built from 15 residues. CDR3 region: CASSYRQGELYEQYF. The CDR3 DNA follows: TGCGCCAGCAGCTACAGACAGGGGGAACTCTACGAGCAGTACTTC.